This T cell receptor (beta chain) derives from a study of T cell repertoires in cytomegalovirus infection. Whole-study findings and limits: Predominance within the ex vivo response was attributable to HLA-C-restricted CMV-specific TCR beta clonotypes. Of the TCR beta families, the public ones yielded a cumulative frequency that identified carriers of CMV plus the relevant HLA.

With respect to this clonotype: Its antigen is not known.

The CDR3 totals 13 residues. The germline V and J ends were trimmed by 6 bases and 5 bases, with 13 bases remaining between them. Germline CDR1 is LGHNA and CDR2 is YNFKEQ. MiXCR, run by TCRdb on the reads, gives a single entry per CDR3 protein. The data contain hundreds of thousands of distinct CDR3 sequences, roughly 6.5% of them seen just once; the ten biggest clones take up around 6.5%. Sequencing was performed on PBMCs. This TCR came from a human donor in good health (CMV status not recorded). Some clones in this sample may be carry-over from other donors' samples. V and J are TRBV4-2 and TRBJ2-5, with unresolved D. CDR3 protein: CASSLREAETQYF. CDR3 sequence (DNA): TGTGCCAGCAGTCTAAGAGAGGCCGAGACCCAGTACTTC.